The 8 T cell receptor beta chains reported below all come from one sample, sequenced in a study of control samples from healthy donors and cancer patients. Produced via immunoSEQ multiplex PCR; TCRdb's table is partial and in-frame only. The sample carries about 35,000 clones, roughly 92% recorded once. The sequenced material came from PBMCs. These receptors came from a man aged 40-49 years with colorectal cancer.

The chain couples TRBV11-3 to TRBJ2-5; D gene ambiguous. Trimming removed 2 bases at V and 3 bases at J, with 4 bases between. From germline, CDR1 is SGHNT and CDR2 YENEEA. The CDR3 is 12 amino acids. The CDR3 loop reads CASSLPKETQYF. The CDR3 DNA reads TGTGCCAGCAGCTTACCGAAAGAGACCCAGTACTTC. Full variable domain (remainder filled in from reference TRBV11-3 and TRBJ2-5): EAGVVQSPRYKIIEKKQPVAFWCNPISGHNTLYWYLQNLGQGPELLIRYENEEAVDDSQLPKDRFSAERLKGVDSTLKIQPAELGDSAVYLCASSLPKETQYFGPGTRLLVL.

J is TRBJ1-5 and V is TRBV19; D is uncertain. Trimming left V 1 base short and J 10 bases short, with 5 bases between. Germline CDR1 is LNHDA and CDR2 is SQIVND (reference sequence). This CDR3 spans 11 amino acids. This CDR3 reads CASSIGGPQHF. In nucleotides, the CDR3 is TGTGCCAGTAGTATAGGGGGACCCCAGCATTTT.

The chain is built from TRBV5-6 and TRBJ2-7; weak D call: TRBD1 (6 bases). Trimming took 3 bases from V and 7 from J, leaving 23 bases between them. The CDR3 consists of 16 residues. Germline V gives CDR1 SGHDT, CDR2 YYEEEE. Here the CDR3 DNA reads TGTGCCAGCAGCTCCTGGGGGCAGGCGCGAACTGGGGAGCAGTACTTC. As protein: CASSSWGQARTGEQYF. Variable domain in full (rest from reference TRBV5-6 and TRBJ2-7): DAGVTQSPTHLIKTRGQQVTLRCSPKSGHDTVSWYQQALGQGPQFIFQYYEEEERQRGNFPDRFSGHQFPNYSSELNVNALLLGDSALYLCASSSWGQARTGEQYFGPGTRLTVT.

The chain uses TRBV16 and TRBJ1-5, with 9 bases identical to TRBD1. Germline values: CDR1 KGHSY, CDR2 FQNENV. The CDR3 sequence is 16 residues long. Unmatched junction bases numbered 6, after V lost 0 bases and J lost 6 bases. This CDR3 reads CASSQSRTGDSQPQHF. The CDR3, as DNA: TGTGCCAGCAGCCAATCCAGGACAGGGGACTCTCAGCCCCAGCATTTT.

The chain has TRBV24-1 and TRBJ1-2, with 8 bases identical to TRBD1. The CDR3 contains 18 residues. Germline trimming cut 8 bases from V and 3 bases from J; bases unmatched to any gene: 19. The germline CDR1 and CDR2 sequences are KGHDR and SFDVKD. The CDR3 here is CATILGQPPGTGHYGYTF. The CDR3 coding sequence is TGTGCCACCATCCTCGGGCAACCACCCGGGACAGGCCACTATGGCTACACCTTC.

The chain links TRBV7-9 to TRBJ2-1; 10 nucleotides line up with TRBD2. The germline CDR1 and CDR2 sequences are SEHNR and FQNEAQ (reference sequence). The V and J ends lost 4 bases and 10 bases, in that order; junction bases with no gene match: 1. The CDR3 is made up of 12 amino acids. CDR3 protein: CASSSSGGEQFF. In DNA form, the CDR3 reads TGTGCCAGCAGCTCTAGCGGGGGCGAGCAGTTCTTC.

V and J are TRBV7-3 and TRBJ2-7, with TRBD1 matching over 8 bases. The germline gives CDR1 SGHTA, CDR2 FQGTGA. The CDR3 runs to 15 residues. The V and J ends lost 5 bases and 6 bases, in that order; junction bases with no gene match: 12. The CDR3, as DNA: TGTGCCAGCAGCCCCACTCAGGGGGCGCCGGGCGAGCAGTACTTC. This translates into CASSPTQGAPGEQYF.

V and J are TRBV7-9 and TRBJ1-1; D is undetermined. Trimming removed 2 bases from V and 7 bases from J, with 14 bases in between. The CDR3 consists of 14 residues. Germline values: CDR1 SEHNR, CDR2 FQNEAQ (reference sequence). CDR3 DNA sequence: TGTGCCAGCAGCTTAAATAGCAAAGCAATTGAAGCTTTCTTT. It translates to CASSLNSKAIEAFF.